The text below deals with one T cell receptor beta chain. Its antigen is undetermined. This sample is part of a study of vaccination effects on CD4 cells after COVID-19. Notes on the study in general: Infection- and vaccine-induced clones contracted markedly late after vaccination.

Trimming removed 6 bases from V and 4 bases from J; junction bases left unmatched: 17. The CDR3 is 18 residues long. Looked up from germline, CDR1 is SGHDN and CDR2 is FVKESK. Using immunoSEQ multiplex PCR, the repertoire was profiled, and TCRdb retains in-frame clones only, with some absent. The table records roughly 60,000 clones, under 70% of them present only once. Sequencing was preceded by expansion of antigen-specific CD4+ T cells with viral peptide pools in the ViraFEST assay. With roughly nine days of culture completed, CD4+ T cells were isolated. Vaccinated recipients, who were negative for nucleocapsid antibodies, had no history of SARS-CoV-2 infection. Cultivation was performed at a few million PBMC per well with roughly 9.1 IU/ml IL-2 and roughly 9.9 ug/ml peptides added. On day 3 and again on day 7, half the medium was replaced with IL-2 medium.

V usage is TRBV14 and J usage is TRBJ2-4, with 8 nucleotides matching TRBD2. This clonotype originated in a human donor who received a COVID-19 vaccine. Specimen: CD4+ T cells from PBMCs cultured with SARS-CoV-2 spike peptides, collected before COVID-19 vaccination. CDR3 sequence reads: CASSYKNGLADHKNIQYF. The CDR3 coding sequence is TGTGCCAGCAGTTACAAAAATGGACTAGCAGACCATAAAAACATTCAGTACTTC.